The 11 T cell receptor beta chains in this list originate from one sample, sequenced in a study of T cell responses to AZD1222 COVID-19 vaccine (dated by TCRdb to the early 2020s). Library method: the immunoSEQ multiplex PCR assay. What TCRdb holds here is the immuneACCESS table cut down to in-frame rearrangements. Part of the clones is not present; checked against another copy, under half of the missing clones reflect an unresolved V gene, and the others are unexplained. This sample has some 250,000 clones in its table, and approximately 94% of those were observed once. Jointly, the top ten make up around 0.6% of the sample. The meaning of the sample's time point label: about 28 days (+/-7) after the second vaccine dose. The sample was peripheral blood, taken 28 days after the second AZD1222 dose. Every receptor here comes from an adult who received the AZD1222 COVID-19 vaccine.

This CDR3 reads CASSLRGGGRTNEKLFF. DNA of the CDR3: TGTGCCAGCAGTTTACGGGGAGGGGGGAGAACTAATGAAAAACTGTTTTTT. This chain connects TRBV28 to TRBJ1-4, with D possibly matching TRBD1 (6 bases). CDR1 MDHEN and CDR2 SYDVKM come from the germline V gene. Between the trimmed V and J ends, which lost 2 bases and 1 base, there was a span of 14 bases. The CDR3 covers 17 residues.

This clone was picked up one time. V is TRBV15 and J is TRBJ2-3, with 10 nucleotides matching TRBD1. V lost 5 bases to trimming and J lost 7 bases; unmatched junction nucleotides: 12. Germline V gives CDR1 LNHNV, CDR2 YYDKDF (reference sequence). CDR3 length equals 16 residues. The CDR3 region has the DNA TGTGCCACCAGCCCCCTCGGGGGACAGGGGTTATATACGCAGTATTTT. Protein sequence: CATSPLGGQGLYTQYF. Combining the CDR3 with reference TRBV15 and TRBJ2-3 gives the whole variable domain DAMVIQNPRYQVTQFGKPVTLSCSQTLNHNVMYWYQQKSSQAPKLLFHYYDKDFNNEADTPDNFQSRRPNTSFCFLDIRSPGLGDTAMYLCATSPLGGQGLYTQYFGPGTRLTVL.

This chain connects TRBV10-3 to TRBJ1-5; D is ambiguous. CDR3 length: 14 amino acids. With 4 bases removed from V and 0 bases from J, the gap between germline ends came to 7 bases. The germline gives CDR1 ENHRY, CDR2 SYGVKD. In nucleotides, the CDR3 is TGTGCCATCAGTGCGGAATTTAGCAATCAGCCCCAGCATTTT. Its protein product is CAISAEFSNQPQHF.

V is TRBV7-7 and J is TRBJ2-7, with TRBD1 matching 9 bases. Germline V gene lookup returns CDR1 SSHAT and CDR2 FNYEAQ (reference sequence). This CDR3 spans 15 amino acids. The ends lost 5 bases at V and 1 base at J; junction bases unmatched: 6. The CDR3 sequence is CASSPGTGQSYEQYF. As DNA, the CDR3 is TGTGCCAGCAGCCCCGGGACAGGGCAGTCCTACGAGCAGTACTTC.

The chain has TRBV9 and TRBJ1-5; the match to TRBD1 covers 9 bases. Germline loops: CDR1 SGDLS, CDR2 YYNGEE. The CDR3 is 14 residues long. The trim removed 4 bases at V and 5 bases at J, leaving 4 bases unmatched. The CDR3 DNA reads TGTGCCAGCAGCCTTACAGGGGGCTATCAGCCCCAGCATTTT. Translated, it gives CASSLTGGYQPQHF.

This clone turned up a few times. CDR3 sequence (DNA): TGTGCCAGCAGCTTAGCCAGCGGGAGGGACCTTCTCTACAATGAGCAGTTCTTC. This encodes CASSLASGRDLLYNEQFF. The chain carries TRBV7-2 and TRBJ2-1, with 10 bases that match TRBD2. This CDR3 comprises 18 residues. Trimming cost V 0 bases and J 3 bases; bases outside gene matches: 8. Germline V gene sequence: CDR1 SGHTA, CDR2 FQGNSA.

In DNA, the CDR3 is TGTGCCAGCAGTTACCCTCAGGGAACTGGAAACACCATATATTTT. Its protein is CASSYPQGTGNTIYF. The chain carries TRBV28 and TRBJ1-3, with D possibly matching TRBD1 (5 bases). The CDR3 has 15 amino acids. Germline V lookup: CDR1 MDHEN, CDR2 SYDVKM. V lost 4 bases, J lost 2 bases, and 12 bases lay in between.

CDR3 DNA: TGTGCCAGCAGTTACTCGAGGGGGGCGTCCGGGGAGCTGTTTTTT. Residues: CASSYSRGASGELFF. This rearrangement joins TRBV6-5 to TRBJ2-2, with D perhaps assigned TRBD1 or TRBD2 (6 bases each). The CDR3 has 15 residues. Germline CDR1 is MNHEY and CDR2 is SVGAGI. V lost 0 bases, J lost 6 bases, and 11 bases lay in between.

CDR3 residues: CASSFPTGGNTEAFF. For the CDR3, the DNA is TGTGCCAGCAGTTTTCCTACAGGGGGGAACACTGAAGCTTTCTTT. V gene TRBV28 combines with J gene TRBJ1-1; 8 bases line up with TRBD1. V shed 3 bases and J 1 base; nucleotides not matched to a gene: 4. Germline values: CDR1 MDHEN, CDR2 SYDVKM. The CDR3 covers 15 residues.

This rearrangement joins TRBV7-9 to TRBJ1-1; 7 nucleotides line up with TRBD1. This CDR3 region has 14 residues. The V gene end was trimmed by 5 bases and the J gene end by 3 bases; junction bases not matched to a gene: 6. The germline CDR1 and CDR2 sequences are SEHNR and FQNEAQ (reference sequence). CDR3 DNA: TGTGCCAGCAGCGTACAGGGGTCCCACACTGAAGCTTTCTTT. Encoded protein: CASSVQGSHTEAFF.

The CDR3 DNA reads as TGTGCCAGCAAGAAGGGGAGAGTCCAGGAGCAGTTCTTC. This encodes CASKKGRVQEQFF. This sequence joins TRBV6-5 and TRBJ2-1; possibly TRBD1 or TRBD2 for D (5 bases each). In germline, CDR1 is MNHEY, CDR2 SVGAGI. The CDR3 runs to 13 residues. Between the trimmed V and J ends, which lost 7 bases and 10 bases, there was a span of 17 bases.